The clone carrying this T cell receptor (beta chain) appeared many times. Its antigen is not identified. From germline, CDR1 is MNHEY and CDR2 SVGAGI. V shed 3 bases and J shed 6 bases, with 15 bases lying between them. The CDR3 has 14 residues. This entry is derived from a study of T cells after yellow fever vaccination. Production of TCR cDNA was by 5'RACE template switching, which also added a universal primer site and UMIs. TCRdb fed the 5' RACE reads into MiXCR, producing one record per CDR3 protein. The sample lists some 30,000 distinct CDR3 sequences; about 4.4% were seen once. Broader study findings: Booster samples showed a return of most primary-vaccination clones (around 96% CD4, approximately 88% CD8). Abundant bulk-derived clonotypes could contaminate FACS-sorted repertoires.

The source is a man aged 25-45 years who received the YFV17D yellow fever vaccine. The sequencing here drew on CD8+ T cells sorted from PBMCs, taken 5 days after the yellow fever booster vaccination. J is TRBJ2-7 and V is TRBV6-5; a possible D gene is TRBD2 (6 bases). The CDR3 loop reads CASSYPGEPGEQYF. CDR3 sequence (DNA): TGTGCCAGCAGTTATCCGGGAGAACCAGGCGAGCAGTACTTC.